One sample yielded the 31 T cell receptor beta chains listed below, sequenced in a study of T cell responses to AZD1222 COVID-19 vaccine (dated by TCRdb to the early 2020s). According to the study, the label for this sample's time point signals: about 28 days (+/-7) after the second vaccine dose. Libraries were made using the immunoSEQ multiplex PCR assay. Drawn from immuneACCESS, this table holds only the in-frame rearrangements with V and J called that TCRdb kept. Clones are partly lost; checked studies trace under half to an unresolved V gene and leave the rest unexplained. This sample is represented by fewer than 130,000 clones; around nine tenths of them were singletons. Roughly 15% of the sample is in the top ten clones. Sequenced here: peripheral blood, sampled 28 days after the second AZD1222 dose. The receptors stem from an adult who received the AZD1222 COVID-19 vaccine.

J is TRBJ2-5 and V is TRBV19; D is unclear. The V gene lost 4 bases and the J gene lost 0 bases, with 9 bases spanning the gap. In germline, CDR1 is LNHDA, CDR2 SQIVND (reference sequence). The CDR3 spans 14 residues. CDR3 sequence reads: CASSTTVNQETQYF. CDR3 nucleotides: TGTGCCAGTAGTACAACGGTAAACCAAGAGACCCAGTACTTC.

CDR3 sequence: CASSAGTGVWYGYTF. The CDR3 nucleotides read TGTGCCAGCTCAGCCGGGACAGGGGTTTGGTATGGCTACACCTTC. The chain joins TRBV18 to TRBJ1-2, with 10 bases lining up with TRBD1. With 5 bases clipped from V and 5 bases from J, the junction kept 8 bases outside the gene matches. Germline CDR1 KGHSH, CDR2 LQKENI. The CDR3 is 15 amino acids.

This clone was counted only a few times. The V and J genes are TRBV6-5 and TRBJ1-6; 9 positions match TRBD1. The CDR3 has 15 amino acids. CDR1 and CDR2 (germline): MNHEY, SVGAGI. With V trimmed by 6 bases and J by 7 bases, 7 bases remained unmatched. Here the CDR3 reads CASRPRDRVNSPLHF. The CDR3 region has the DNA TGTGCCAGCAGACCCCGGGACAGGGTGAATTCACCCCTCCACTTT.

This clone has only a few counts. The gene calls are TRBV6-5 and TRBJ1-1; D is ambiguous. Trimming shortened V by 4 bases and J by 3 bases, and 15 bases separated the two germline ends. Germline lookup yields CDR1 MNHEY and CDR2 SVGAGI. The CDR3 loop spans 15 amino acids. The CDR3 spells CASSWEVTGYTEAFF. CDR3 nucleotide sequence: TGTGCCAGCAGTTGGGAGGTGACCGGGTACACTGAAGCTTTCTTT.

In nucleotides, the CDR3 is TGTGCCAGCAGTCCTCTCAGGTGGGGGGGTCAGCCCCAGCATTTT. Translated, it gives CASSPLRWGGQPQHF. J is TRBJ1-5 and V is TRBV28; D is perhaps TRBD1 (5 bases). This CDR3 contains 15 residues. Per germline, CDR1 MDHEN and CDR2 SYDVKM. V lost 5 bases, J lost 6 bases, and 17 bases lay in between. The full variable domain, completed using reference TRBV28 and TRBJ1-5, is DVKVTQSSRYLVKRTGEKVFLECVQDMDHENMFWYRQDPGLGLRLIYFSYDVKMKEKGDIPEGYSVSREKKERFSLILESASTNQTSMYLCASSPLRWGGQPQHFGDGTRLSIL.

The chain is built from TRBV6-5 and TRBJ2-2; unclear D gene. The CDR3 covers 13 residues. CDR1 is MNHEY and CDR2 is SVGAGI in the germline V gene. V was clipped by 6 bases and J by 5 bases, with 10 bases between them. This CDR3 reads CASRDQPTGELFF. The CDR3 DNA sequence: TGTGCCAGCAGGGACCAACCGACCGGGGAGCTGTTTTTT.

The chain combines TRBV6-2 or TRBV6-3 with TRBJ1-5, with a tentative D call TRBD1 (5 bases). CDR3 length: 16 residues. V lost 0 bases to trimming and J lost 0 bases, with 9 bases between them. Germline V gene data show CDR1 as MNHEY and CDR2 as SVGEGT. The CDR3 sequence is CASSYSRDGSNQPQHF. For the CDR3, the DNA is TGTGCCAGCAGTTACTCACGGGACGGTAGCAATCAGCCCCAGCATTTT.

The chain combines TRBV28 with TRBJ2-2; D gene ambiguous. This CDR3 contains 13 residues. Germline loops: CDR1 MDHEN, CDR2 SYDVKM. The V end lost 5 bases, the J end lost 6 bases, and 10 bases lay between the germline ends. CDR3 in amino acids: CASSPRLPGELFF. CDR3 DNA: TGTGCCAGCAGTCCACGACTGCCCGGGGAGCTGTTTTTT.

The chain is built from TRBV5-1 and TRBJ2-5; perhaps TRBD1 as D (5 bases). Trimming removed 4 bases from V and 1 base from J, with 11 bases in between. The CDR3 is made up of 14 amino acids. CDR1 is SGHRS, CDR2 YFSETQ, per germline. The CDR3 loop reads CASSSQGRQETQYF. The CDR3 DNA sequence: TGCGCCAGCAGCAGTCAGGGCCGCCAAGAGACCCAGTACTTC.

The chain has TRBV19 and TRBJ1-6, with D maybe TRBD1 (6 bases). Looked up from germline, CDR1 is LNHDA and CDR2 is SQIVND (reference sequence). The CDR3 is 16 amino acids. CDR3 nucleotide sequence: TGTCCCCCGGTCAGGGGCACCGGTACGGAGAATTCACCCCTCCACTTT. Protein product: CPPVRGTGTENSPLHF.

This chain joins TRBV7-6 and TRBJ1-3; D is undetermined. The CDR3 has 16 amino acids. Germline V gene lookup returns CDR1 SGHVS and CDR2 FNYEAQ. Trimming cost V 5 bases and J 0 bases, with 14 bases left between them. For the CDR3, the DNA is TGTGCCAGCAGCCCCCGCAGCGGCCACTCTGGAAACACCATATATTTT. This gives the protein CASSPRSGHSGNTIYF. Based on the CDR3 plus reference TRBV7-6 and TRBJ1-3, the full variable domain is GAGVSQSPRYKVTKRGQDVALRCDPISGHVSLYWYRQALGQGPEFLTYFNYEAQQDKSGLPNDRFSAERPEGSISTLTIQRTEQRDSAMYRCASSPRSGHSGNTIYFGEGSWLTVV.

V gene TRBV9 combines with J gene TRBJ1-1; no clear D. The CDR3 loop spans 13 amino acids. Germline lookup yields CDR1 SGDLS and CDR2 YYNGEE. Trimming shortened V by 1 base and J by 2 bases, and 6 bases separated the two germline ends. The DNA for the CDR3 is TGTGCCAGCAGCGTAATGTCAAACACTGAAGCTTTCTTT. The encoded protein is CASSVMSNTEAFF.

This chain connects TRBV15 to TRBJ1-5, with D hard to call. The germline V gene has CDR1 LNHNV and CDR2 YYDKDF (reference sequence). Trimming shortened V by 4 bases and J by 4 bases, and 14 bases separated the two germline ends. The CDR3 is made up of 15 amino acids. This chain's CDR3 is CATSTRSEGNQPQHF. The CDR3 DNA sequence: TGTGCCACCAGCACCCGATCTGAGGGAAATCAGCCCCAGCATTTT.

The rearrangement uses TRBV10-3 and TRBJ1-1; 7 bases match TRBD1. Trimming cost V 5 bases and J 1 base; bases outside gene matches: 7. The CDR3 spans 15 residues. Per the germline V gene, CDR1 is ENHRY and CDR2 is SYGVKD. CDR3 amino acids: CAISRTGWENTEAFF. CDR3 bases: TGTGCCATCAGTCGGACAGGTTGGGAGAACACTGAAGCTTTCTTT.

The J gene is TRBJ1-1, the V gene TRBV19; 10 positions match TRBD1. Per germline, CDR1 LNHDA and CDR2 SQIVND (reference sequence). The junction had 9 bases not matched to a gene; V was cut back by 5 bases and J by 3 bases. The CDR3 contains 16 residues. The CDR3 bases are TGTGCCAGTAGTTTTCACCCCGGGACAGGGGACACTGAAGCTTTCTTT. Translating gives CASSFHPGTGDTEAFF.

The CDR3 DNA is TGTGCCACCAGTGACCCGACGGACCCCTGGGGGGAGACCCAGTACTTC. Protein product: CATSDPTDPWGETQYF. V usage is TRBV24-1 and J usage is TRBJ2-5; D tentatively fits TRBD1 or TRBD2 (5 bases each). Germline V gene sequence: CDR1 KGHDR, CDR2 SFDVKD. Trimming left V 4 bases short and J 5 bases short, with 19 bases between. CDR3 length: 16 amino acids.

The chain links TRBV27 to TRBJ2-7; D may correspond to TRBD1 or TRBD2 (6 bases each). Per the germline V gene, CDR1 is MNHEY and CDR2 is SMNVEV (reference sequence). Trimming pared 5 bases from V and 2 bases from J, leaving 10 bases between. This CDR3 has 13 amino acids. In nucleotides, the CDR3 is TGTGCCAGCAGTCAAAGGGGGGCCTACGAGCAGTACTTC. As protein: CASSQRGAYEQYF.

V and J are TRBV27 and TRBJ2-7; 8 nucleotides line up with TRBD1. Germline V lookup: CDR1 MNHEY, CDR2 SMNVEV (reference sequence). After removal of 1 base from V and 6 bases from J, the junction contained 8 bases not matched to a gene. CDR3 length equals 15 residues. The CDR3 DNA reads TGTGCCAGCAGTTTATACCCTGGACAGGGTGGCGAGCAGTACTTC. It yields the protein CASSLYPGQGGEQYF.

The chain joins TRBV18 to TRBJ1-3; D not resolved. CDR3 size: 12 residues. CDR1 and CDR2 from the germline V gene are KGHSH and LQKENI. V was clipped by 0 bases and J by 7 bases, with 4 bases between them. The CDR3 DNA reads as TGTGCCAGCTCACCACCGAGCAACACCATATATTTT. Its translation: CASSPPSNTIYF.

The chain couples TRBV29-1 to TRBJ2-1, with TRBD2 identical over 10 bases. Germline V gene lookup returns CDR1 SQVTM and CDR2 ANQGSEA. Trimming cost V 6 bases and J 7 bases; bases outside gene matches: 9. CDR3 length: 14 residues. Here the CDR3 reads CSVIPGLARNEQFF. The CDR3 region has the DNA TGCAGCGTCATACCGGGACTAGCGCGGAATGAGCAGTTCTTC.

The V gene is TRBV30, the J gene TRBJ1-4, with TRBD1 as a possible D gene (6 bases). The CDR3 is made up of 13 amino acids. Trimming removed 3 bases at V and 9 bases at J, with 14 bases between. Germline CDR1 and CDR2: GTSNPN and SVGIG (reference sequence). For the CDR3, the DNA is TGTGCCTGGAGCGACGGGGGGCGCAAAAAACTGTTTTTT. It encodes CAWSDGGRKKLFF.

The chain joins TRBV11-2 to TRBJ1-1, with 8 nucleotides matching TRBD1. Germline lookup yields CDR1 SGHAT and CDR2 FQNNGV. The CDR3 contains 15 residues. Germline trimming cut 1 base from V and 5 bases from J; bases unmatched to any gene: 6. CDR3 sequence (DNA): TGTGCCAGCAGCTTAGTTGGCCAGGGGGCGACTGAAGCTTTCTTT. Amino acids: CASSLVGQGATEAFF. Together with reference TRBV11-2 and TRBJ1-1, the CDR3 gives the full variable domain: EAGVAQSPRYKIIEKRQSVAFWCNPISGHATLYWYQQILGQGPKLLIQFQNNGVVDDSQLPKDRFSAERLKGVDSTLKIQPAKLEDSAVYLCASSLVGQGATEAFFGQGTRLTVV.

The gene calls are TRBV5-1 and TRBJ2-3, with D perhaps TRBD2 (6 bases). Germline V CDR1 and CDR2: SGHRS, YFSETQ. This CDR3 has 16 residues. The V end was cut by 0 bases, the J end by 1 base, with 12 bases between. The CDR3 is CASSLGMGLGTDTQYF. The CDR3 DNA sequence: TGCGCCAGCAGCTTGGGGATGGGACTCGGCACAGATACGCAGTATTTT.

The rearrangement joins TRBV7-9 to TRBJ1-1; 7 bases line up with TRBD1. Germline-derived CDR1 and CDR2 are SEHNR and FQNEAQ (reference sequence). V gave up 5 bases and J gave up 6 bases; unmatched junction bases: 6. The CDR3 totals 13 residues. CDR3 bases: TGTGCCAGCAGCATCGGGACAGAGGCTGAAGCTTTCTTT. Protein sequence: CASSIGTEAEAFF. Looking up the rest from reference TRBV7-9 and TRBJ1-1 gives the full variable domain: DTGVSQNPRHKITKRGQNVTFRCDPISEHNRLYWYRQTLGQGPEFLTYFQNEAQLEKSRLLSDRFSAERPKGSFSTLEIQRTEQGDSAMYLCASSIGTEAEAFFGQGTRLTVV.

V is TRBV28 and J is TRBJ1-1, with unresolved D. Germline CDR1 is MDHEN and CDR2 is SYDVKM. The length of the CDR3 is 15 residues. V was cut by 7 bases and J by 0 bases, with 15 bases left in between. CDR3 nucleotides: TGTGCCAGCAACGGGATCGGAGAATTGAACACTGAAGCTTTCTTT. This codes for CASNGIGELNTEAFF.

The J gene is TRBJ2-5, the V gene TRBV28; 7 nucleotides align to TRBD1. Germline-derived CDR1 and CDR2 are MDHEN and SYDVKM. CDR3 size: 13 residues. The V gene end was trimmed by 6 bases and the J gene end by 5 bases; junction bases not matched to a gene: 6. The CDR3 DNA reads TGTGCCAGCAGCCCAGGGGGTAGCGAGACCCAGTACTTC. Amino acids: CASSPGGSETQYF. Based on the CDR3 plus reference TRBV28 and TRBJ2-5, the full variable domain is DVKVTQSSRYLVKRTGEKVFLECVQDMDHENMFWYRQDPGLGLRLIYFSYDVKMKEKGDIPEGYSVSREKKERFSLILESASTNQTSMYLCASSPGGSETQYFGPGTRLLVL.

This chain uses TRBV6-2 or TRBV6-3 with TRBJ2-4, with 12 bases identical to TRBD2. Trimming took 6 bases from V and 3 from J; bases not matched to a gene: 15. Germline V gene sequence: CDR1 MNHEY, CDR2 SVGEGT. The CDR3 runs 19 residues. The CDR3 region has the DNA TGTGCCAGCAGCCCTAGCGGGGGGGCTGCCGCCTGGGGCAAAAACATTCAGTACTTC. Translation gives CASSPSGGAAAWGKNIQYF.

This clone has a single count. The genes are TRBV18 and TRBJ2-7, with D unresolved. CDR3 length: 11 amino acids. From germline, CDR1 is KGHSH and CDR2 LQKENI. The V gene lost 5 bases and the J gene lost 3 bases, with 5 bases spanning the gap. This CDR3 is CASSTDYEQYF. The CDR3 coding sequence is TGTGCCAGCTCAACCGACTACGAGCAGTACTTC.

The rearrangement uses TRBV6-2 or TRBV6-3 and TRBJ1-1; TRBD1 might be the D (6 bases). The length of the CDR3 is 14 residues. CDR1 and CDR2 (germline): MNHEY, SVGEGT. V lost 5 bases to trimming and J lost 1 base, with 11 bases between them. DNA of the CDR3: TGTGCCAGCAGTGGAGACAGGAGGAACACTGAAGCTTTCTTT. Amino acid sequence: CASSGDRRNTEAFF.

This clone showed up just once. V gene TRBV5-4 combines with J gene TRBJ2-7; 10 bases line up with TRBD2. The V and J ends lost 5 bases and 3 bases, in that order; junction bases with no gene match: 5. Germline CDR1 is SGHNT and CDR2 is YYREEE (reference sequence). The CDR3 has 14 amino acids. Here the CDR3 reads CASSPGTSVYEQYF. CDR3 nucleotides: TGTGCCAGCAGTCCCGGGACTAGCGTCTACGAGCAGTACTTC.

CDR3 sequence reads: CASSMIETGGHF. For the CDR3, the DNA is TGTGCCAGCAGTATGATCGAGACAGGGGGTCACTTT. The chain employs TRBV2 and TRBJ1-6, with TRBD1 identical over 9 bases. Germline V gene sequence: CDR1 SNHLY, CDR2 FYNNEI. The CDR3 spans 12 residues. Trimming took 5 bases from V and 19 from J; bases not matched to a gene: 9.